The clone carrying this TCR beta chain showed up just once. Its antigen remains unknown. The data belong to a study of cytomegalovirus exposure and HLA in healthy donors. Study overall: About 85 million unique TCRs from HLA-typed donors were held in an early release of data.

General observations from the study: When the data were analyzed later, several of the most significant clusters appeared to be linked to common viral pathogens.

Germline CDR1 SGHAT, CDR2 FQNNGV. This CDR3 has 16 residues. The J segment lost 0 bases and the V segment lost 5 bases, leaving 9 bases of the junction unmatched. The PCR had 60 Vbeta and 13 Jbeta primers. Profiling relied on immunoSEQ multiplex PCR, and the TCRdb table lists in-frame clones only, not all of them. The sample records 130,000 or so clones, around 83% being singletons. The source is a woman younger than 30 in good health and CMV-seropositive. The rearrangement links TRBV11-2 to TRBJ2-7; 8 bases align to TRBD2. Source material: PBMCs. CDR3 DNA: TGTGCCAGCAGCGCGACAGCGGGGGTAAGCTCCTACGAGCAGTACTTC. It codes for CASSATAGVSSYEQYF.